The clone carrying this TCR delta chain is medium-sized by share. Its antigen is not identified. This CDR3 is also generated by other DNA sequences in the sample. Germline V CDR1 and CDR2: GEAIGNYY, EKD. With V trimmed by 3 bases and J by 0 bases, 8 bases remained unmatched. This CDR3 is built from 17 residues. This sample was included in a study of γδ T cells in repeated Plasmodium falciparum infection. In the study overall: Donors had four controlled P. falciparum NF54 infections over about 640 days.

Study-level results: Repeated controlled infections reportedly drove waves of new clonotype selection in Vdelta2-negative, mostly Vdelta1+, gammadelta repertoires.

Sequencing covered both gamma and delta TCR chains per sample. TCRdb reanalysed the multiplex PCR reads via CATT. The sample has 85,000 to 95,000 delta-chain clones, roughly 1.4% seen once. Flow sorting of PBMC yielded separate Vgamma9/Vdelta2+ and Vdelta2-negative gammadelta T cell populations for bulk repertoire analysis. The receptor's source is a pool of human donors (malaria-infected and uninfected, not separated). Specimen: gamma-delta T cells from blood. This chain connects TRDV2 to TRDJ1, with 11 bases lining up with TRDD3. This chain's CDR3 is CACDSLLGDKNTDKLIF. CDR3 coding DNA: TGTGCCTGTGACTCCTTACTGGGGGATAAGAACACCGATAAACTCATCTTT.